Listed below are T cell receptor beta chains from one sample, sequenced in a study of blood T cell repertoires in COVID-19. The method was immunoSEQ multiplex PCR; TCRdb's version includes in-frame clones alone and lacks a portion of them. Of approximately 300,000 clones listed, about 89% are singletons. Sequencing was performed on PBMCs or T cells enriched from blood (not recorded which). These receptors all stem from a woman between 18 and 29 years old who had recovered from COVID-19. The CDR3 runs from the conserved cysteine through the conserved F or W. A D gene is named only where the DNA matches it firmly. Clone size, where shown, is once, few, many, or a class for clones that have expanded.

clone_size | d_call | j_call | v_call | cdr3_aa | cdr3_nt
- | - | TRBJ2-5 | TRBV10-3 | CATRTNGYQETQYF | TGTGCCACCCGTACAAACGGGTACCAAGAGACCCAGTACTTC
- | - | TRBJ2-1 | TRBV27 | CASRLANGGARYNEQFF | TGTGCCAGCAGATTAGCCAACGGCGGGGCCCGCTACAATGAGCAGTTCTTC
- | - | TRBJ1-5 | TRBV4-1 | CASSQQGQPQHF | TGCGCCAGCAGCCAACAGGGACAGCCCCAGCATTTT
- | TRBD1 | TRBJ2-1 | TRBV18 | CASGRTGRNEQFF | TGTGCCAGCGGTAGGACAGGGAGGAATGAGCAGTTCTTC
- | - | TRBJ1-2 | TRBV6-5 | CASSYDPQHHYGYTF | TGTGCCAGCAGTTATGATCCACAACACCACTATGGCTACACCTTC
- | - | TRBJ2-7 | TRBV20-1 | CSASDYTHRVLQDYEQYF | TGCAGTGCTAGTGACTATACTCACCGGGTCTTACAAGACTACGAGCAGTACTTC
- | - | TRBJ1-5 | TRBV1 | CTSSQGFRGVNQPQHF | TGCACCAGCAGCCAGGGATTTCGGGGGGTAAATCAGCCCCAGCATTTT
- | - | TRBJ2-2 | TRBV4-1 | CASSPVSAGLNTGELFF | TGCGCCAGCAGCCCTGTGTCGGCGGGTCTGAACACCGGGGAGCTGTTTTTT
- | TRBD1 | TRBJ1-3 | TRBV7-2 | CASSLGQPASFSGNTIYF | TGTGCCAGCAGCCTGGGACAGCCAGCCTCCTTCTCTGGAAACACCATATATTTT
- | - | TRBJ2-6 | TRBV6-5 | CASRIEAGANVLTF | TGTGCCAGCAGGATAGAAGCTGGGGCCAACGTCCTGACTTTC
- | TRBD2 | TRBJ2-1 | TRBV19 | CASRELAGGTYNEQFF | TGTGCCAGTAGGGAACTAGCGGGAGGTACCTACAATGAGCAGTTCTTC
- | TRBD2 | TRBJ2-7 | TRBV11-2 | CASSLSAGVAGAVYEQYF | TGTGCCAGCAGCTTATCGGCCGGGGTAGCGGGAGCAGTCTACGAGCAGTACTTC
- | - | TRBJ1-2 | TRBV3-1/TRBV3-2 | CASSQAIGRLSLEYGYTF | TGTGCCAGCAGCCAAGCTATAGGCAGGCTCTCCCTCGAGTATGGCTACACCTTC
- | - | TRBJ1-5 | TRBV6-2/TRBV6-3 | CASSFADQPQHF | TGTGCCAGCAGTTTCGCGGATCAGCCCCAGCATTTT
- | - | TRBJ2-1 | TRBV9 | CASSVGGVNNEQFF | TGTGCCAGCAGCGTAGGGGGGGTAAACAATGAGCAGTTCTTC
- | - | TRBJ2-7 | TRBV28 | CASSTGQLGYEQYF | TGTGCCAGCAGTACCGGACAGCTAGGCTACGAGCAGTACTTC
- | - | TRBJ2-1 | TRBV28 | CASSPSLAPSYNEQFF | TGTGCCAGCAGTCCCTCCCTAGCGCCCTCCTACAATGAGCAGTTCTTC
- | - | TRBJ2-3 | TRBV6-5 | CASRISGTDTQYF | TGTGCCAGCCGTATATCCGGCACAGATACGCAGTATTTT
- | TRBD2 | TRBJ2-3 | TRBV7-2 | CASSLASGGTDTQYF | TGTGCCAGCAGCTTAGCTAGCGGGGGGACAGATACGCAGTATTTT
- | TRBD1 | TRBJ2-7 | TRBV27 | CASRPGQGEEQYF | TGTGCCAGCAGACCGGGACAGGGAGAAGAGCAGTACTTC
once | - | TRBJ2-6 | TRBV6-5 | CASLTGSGANVLTF | TGTGCCAGCCTGACAGGCTCTGGGGCCAACGTCCTGACTTTC
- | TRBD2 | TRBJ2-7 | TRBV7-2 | CASSPPASGVIEQYF | TGTGCCAGCAGCCCACCGGCTAGCGGAGTCATAGAGCAGTACTTC
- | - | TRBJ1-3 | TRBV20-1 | CSAQGNTIYF | TGCAGTGCTCAGGGGAACACCATATATTTT